This TCR beta chain was identified during a study of blood T cell repertoires in COVID-19. Study-level information: Acute and convalescent COVID-19 samples came from the United States, Italy and Spain. T cells, B-cell-depleted T cells, or PBMCs provided the cDNA or gDNA that served as material.

The CDR3 contains 14 residues. V lost 6 bases and J lost 6, with 18 bases in between. Germline V gene data show CDR1 as SGHTA and CDR2 as FQGNSA. Repertoires were generated with immunoSEQ multiplex PCR, while TCRdb's copy carries only in-frame clones and drops some. The sample lists about 120,000 clones; about 90% were seen once. The gene calls are TRBV7-2 and TRBJ2-7; D perhaps matches TRBD2 (5 bases). Sequenced input: peripheral blood. The TCR originated in a woman between 50 and 59 years old with active or convalescent COVID-19. CDR3 region: CASRRGLLVSEQYF. The CDR3 bases are TGTGCCAGCAGGCGAGGACTCCTCGTCTCCGAGCAGTACTTC.